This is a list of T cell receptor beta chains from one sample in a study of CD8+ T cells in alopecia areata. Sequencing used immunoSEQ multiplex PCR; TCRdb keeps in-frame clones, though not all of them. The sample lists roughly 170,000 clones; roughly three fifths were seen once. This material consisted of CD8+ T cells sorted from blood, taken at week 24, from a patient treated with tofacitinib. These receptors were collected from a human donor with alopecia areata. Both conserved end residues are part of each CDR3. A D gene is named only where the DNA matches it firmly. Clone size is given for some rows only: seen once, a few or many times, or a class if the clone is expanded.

TGTGCCTGGAGTGTACTCAGAACGCAGCCCCAGCATTTT,CAWSVLRTQPQHF,TRBJ1-5,-,TRBV30,-
TGCGCCAGCAGCCAAGCCGTTATGAACACTGAAGCTTTCTTT,CASSQAVMNTEAFF,TRBJ1-1,once,TRBV4-1,-
TGTGCCAGCAGCCCGCTAAGGGAAGCTTTCTTT,CASSPLREAFF,TRBJ1-1,-,TRBV9,-
TGTGCCAGCAGTGATGCGGGGTACGGGGAGCTGTTTTTT,CASSDAGYGELFF,TRBJ2-2,-,TRBV25-1,-
TGTGCCTGGAACGGGGGACCCACAAATCAGCCCCAGCATTTT,CAWNGGPTNQPQHF,TRBJ1-5,-,TRBV30,-
TGTGCCAGCAGTCGTTGGGGGGATACGCAGTATTTT,CASSRWGDTQYF,TRBJ2-3,-,TRBV6-1,-
TGTGCCAGCATAACCAGGGGGAAGGCTGAAGCTTTCTTT,CASITRGKAEAFF,TRBJ1-1,-,TRBV7-9,TRBD1
TGTGCCAGCCTGGGACAGGGGTATGGCTACACCTTC,CASLGQGYGYTF,TRBJ1-2,-,TRBV6-5,TRBD1
TGTGCCAGCAGGGGTACCTCCACCGGGGAGCTGTTTTTT,CASRGTSTGELFF,TRBJ2-2,few,TRBV2,-
TGCGCCAGCAGCCACAACCCTAAAATACATAGCACAGATACGCAGTATTTT,CASSHNPKIHSTDTQYF,TRBJ2-3,-,TRBV4-1,-
TGCGCCAGCACGGGACAGGGAAGGACTGAAGCTTTCTTT,CASTGQGRTEAFF,TRBJ1-1,-,TRBV5-1,TRBD1
TGCAGCGTCCCACAGGGGGCCGGATACGAGCAGTACTTC,CSVPQGAGYEQYF,TRBJ2-7,few,TRBV29-1,TRBD1
TGTGCCAGCAGCTTGGGTCAAAGCTACGAGCAGTACTTC,CASSLGQSYEQYF,TRBJ2-7,-,TRBV5-6,-
TGTGCCAGCAGCTTGGGGACGAGGGTGGAAAAACTGTTTTTT,CASSLGTRVEKLFF,TRBJ1-4,-,TRBV5-6,-
TGTGCCAGCAGCGTAGATTTGGAGACCCAGTACTTC,CASSVDLETQYF,TRBJ2-5,few,TRBV9,-